This T cell receptor beta chain was identified during a study of blood T cells in healthy people across ages. Study-wide points: While age rose, TCR beta diversity per million T cells dropped in a roughly linear way.

Peripheral blood was drawn, approximately 9.4 milliliters per donor. CDR3 size: 14 residues. Germline V lookup: CDR1 KGHDR, CDR2 SFDVKD. V dropped 4 bases and J dropped 3 bases, with 12 bases sitting between them. The second PCR ran about 6 to 12 cycles with a sample-barcoded 5' primer and J-beta primers. TCRdb re-analysed the 5' RACE reads in MiXCR, keeping a single row per CDR3 protein. The sample holds hundreds of thousands of distinct CDR3 sequences, 45% to 50% seen once. This clonotype was counted a few times. Its antigen is still unknown. This rearrangement joins TRBV24-1 to TRBJ2-7; D gene unclear. Sequenced sample: blood. The origin of this receptor is an older woman in good health. The CDR3 spells CATSDRRTNYEQYF. In nucleotides, the CDR3 is TGTGCCACCAGTGACCGGCGAACAAACTACGAGCAGTACTTC.